This T cell receptor (beta chain) emerged from a study of T cells after yellow fever vaccination. In TCRdb, the 5' RACE reads were re-called with MiXCR into one record per CDR3 protein. This sample has roughly 500,000 distinct CDR3 sequences, with about 19% found just once. Germline V gives CDR1 SGHTA, CDR2 FQGNSA. Trimming removed 1 base from V and 4 bases from J, with 10 bases in between. The CDR3 loop spans 14 amino acids. There are a few counts of this clonotype. Its target is not known. Study-level results: Weaker, the secondary response peaked sooner, at day 5 versus 15. CD4 and CD8 compartments shared a small share of clonotypes. Most primary-vaccination clones recurred post-booster (about 96% CD4, around 86% CD8).

The sample was PBMCs, taken 15 days after the yellow fever booster vaccination. This sequence was found in a man between 25 and 39 years old who received the YFV17D yellow fever vaccine. The chain uses TRBV7-2 and TRBJ2-5; D may be TRBD2 (5 bases). In DNA form, the CDR3 reads TGTGCCAGCAGCTTAGAAACTAGGGCAGAGACCCAGTACTTC. This codes for CASSLETRAETQYF.